The clone carrying this TCR beta chain was detected a few times. What it recognizes is unknown. Each of the donors was a healthy adult who was HIV-negative and had not had a recent acute infection or vaccination. Generated by immunoSEQ multiplex PCR, the TCRdb table keeps only in-frame clones and is missing some. The sample shows hundreds of thousands of clones, approximately 77% of them seen only once. This record comes from a study of shared clonotypes between healthy human individuals. About the study: Samples came from a couple of female and a few male donors aged 18 to 49.

Germline lookup yields CDR1 SNHLY and CDR2 FYNNEI. The ends lost 2 bases at V and 7 bases at J; junction bases unmatched: 6. The CDR3 has 15 residues. General study results and limits: Researchers sampled blood only, noting tissue repertoires likely differ. An anticipated effect of sequencing depth on clonotype sharing among donors was recognized.

The receptor's source is a woman in her thirties or forties in good health. Some clones in this sample may be carry-over from other donors' samples. This chain connects TRBV2 to TRBJ1-5, with 9 positions matching TRBD1. Sequenced material: PBMCs. The CDR3 is CASSETGGVGQPQHF. In DNA form, the CDR3 reads TGTGCCAGCAGTGAAACAGGGGGCGTTGGGCAGCCCCAGCATTTT.